This T cell receptor (beta chain) stems from a study of CD8 T cells in ankylosing spondylitis. Study-level results: Characteristic, it appeared, of ankylosing spondylitis blood was a TCR beta motif of about eight highly homologous variants. Before this, some motif variants had been reported in reactive arthritis synovial fluid and blood. Within matched ankylosing spondylitis synovial fluid, disease-linked clones were reportedly significantly enriched. Disease-associated clones were CD8+ and fairly uncommon in peripheral blood.

With molecular barcodes, quantitative 5'-RACE was used to make the TCR beta libraries. One entry per CDR3 protein, called by TCRdb with MiXCR from the 5' RACE reads. The sample holds a few hundred thousand distinct CDR3 sequences, about 20% seen once. With 2 bases removed from V and 6 bases from J, the gap between germline ends came to 8 bases. Germline CDR1 MNHEY, CDR2 SVGAGI. The CDR3 totals 13 residues. Concerning this clonotype: Its specificity is not known.

The material sequenced was blood, either unsorted or a sorted T cell fraction (not recorded which). This clonotype originated in a male donor with ankylosing spondylitis. The chain links TRBV6-5 to TRBJ1-5; D uncertain. CDR3 amino acids: CASSYRWGQPQHF. The CDR3 DNA sequence: TGTGCCAGCAGTTACAGGTGGGGTCAGCCCCAGCATTTT.